This T cell receptor (beta chain) emerged from a study of cytomegalovirus exposure and HLA in healthy donors. This cohort consisted of healthy bone marrow donors. The PCR had 60 Vbeta and 13 Jbeta primers. The table came from immunoSEQ multiplex PCR; TCRdb's copy has only in-frame clones and leaves some out. Here the sample spans about 130,000 clones, around 81% being singletons. Material: PBMCs. This clonotype originated in a woman between 45 and 60 years old in good health and CMV-seronegative.

This CDR3 is CASSLATSGSYNEQFF. The CDR3 DNA follows: TGCGCCAGCAGCCTGGCGACTAGCGGCTCCTACAATGAGCAGTTCTTC. V usage is TRBV5-1 and J usage is TRBJ2-1; 9 nucleotides agree with TRBD2. Germline V CDR1 and CDR2: SGHRS, YFSETQ. CDR3 length: 16 residues. V shed 4 bases, J shed 0 bases, and the junction held 5 bases outside the gene matches.